Presented here are 8 T cell receptor beta chains from one specimen sequenced in a study of CD8+CD57+ T cells in acquired aplastic anemia (dated by TCRdb to the late 2010s). The sequencer listed for this sample is Illumina HiSeq 2000. Profiling of TCR beta VDJ combinations and CDR3 sequences used genomic DNA as the template. Using fastp trimming at Q25 and MiXCR clonotype assembly, TCRdb reanalyzed the public sequencing data and kept in-frame beta chains. Each entry is one CDR3 protein sequence, shown with its most common DNA and genes. This sample lists some 150,000 distinct CDR3 sequences; around two fifths were detected once. 8% to 9.5% of the sample belongs to the ten largest clones. Sequenced input: sorted CD4+, CD8+, or CD8+CD57+ T cells (not recorded which) from PBMCs. The source is a human donor in good health, serving as a control.

In this sample, this clonotype turned up many times. The chain joins TRBV2 to TRBJ1-4, with 11 bases fitting TRBD1. Losses at the gene ends were 5 bases for V and 7 bases for J; bases not matched to a gene: 6. The CDR3 length is 15 residues. Germline-derived CDR1 and CDR2 are SNHLY and FYNNEI. Here the CDR3 reads CASSLDRGLAEKLFF. The CDR3 nucleotides read TGTGCCAGCAGTCTGGACAGGGGGCTGGCTGAAAAACTGTTTTTT.

This clonotype was picked up a small number of times. This may come from a read error, since a much larger clone is one base off. The V gene is TRBV19, the J gene TRBJ1-4; D is unclear. Germline V gives CDR1 LNHDA, CDR2 SQIVND (reference sequence). The CDR3 is 14 residues long. CDR3 sequence reads: CASSIRRVDERLFF. The CDR3 coding sequence is TGTGCCAGTAGTATAAGACGGGTCGATGAAAGACTGTTTTTT. Looking up the rest from reference TRBV19 and TRBJ1-4 gives the full variable domain: DGGITQSPKYLFRKEGQNVTLSCEQNLNHDAMYWYRQDPGQGLRLIYYSQIVNDFQKGDIAEGYSVSREKKESFPLTVTSAQKNPTAFYLCASSIRRVDERLFFGSGTQLSVL.

The table lists this clonotype with many counts. This chain joins TRBV6-1 and TRBJ2-6; D is perhaps TRBD1 (5 bases). CDR3 length: 18 amino acids. Germline CDR1 is MNHNS and CDR2 is SASEGT. V was clipped by 6 bases and J by 0 bases, with 18 bases between them. The CDR3 region is CASSRLRVPSSGANVLTF. Here the CDR3 DNA reads TGTGCCAGCAGCCGACTCAGGGTCCCCTCCTCTGGGGCCAACGTCCTGACTTTC.

The CDR3 DNA follows: TGTGCCATCAGTGGGACAGGACTAAGCACAGATACGCAGTATTTT. Translating gives CAISGTGLSTDTQYF. This sequence joins TRBV10-3 and TRBJ2-3, with D tentatively TRBD1 (7 bases). The CDR3 has 15 amino acids. Trimming stripped 4 bases from V and 0 bases from J, with 11 bases between. The V gene's germline CDR1 is ENHRY and CDR2 SYGVKD.

This clonotype occurred many times. The chain combines TRBV2 with TRBJ1-1, with D possibly TRBD1 on 5 matching bases. Germline-derived CDR1 and CDR2 are SNHLY and FYNNEI. CDR3 length equals 12 residues. The V and J ends lost 8 bases and 5 bases respectively, with 12 bases between them. CDR3 protein: CASSTGGTEAFF. The CDR3 coding sequence is TGTGCCAGCTCAACAGGAGGGACTGAAGCTTTCTTT.

In this sample, this clonotype turned up a few times. Being one base from a much bigger clone, this may be a read error. V gene TRBV12-3 or TRBV12-4 combines with J gene TRBJ2-3; 14 bases agree with TRBD2. The V segment lost 6 bases and the J segment 4 bases; nucleotides outside the gene matches: 9. CDR3 size: 17 residues. The CDR3 loop is CASSTLGLAGDADTQYF. CDR3 DNA sequence: TGTGCCAGCAGCACCCTGGGACTAGCGGGGGACGCAGATACGCAGTATTTT.

This clonotype was seen repeatedly, ten times or more. The rearrangement uses TRBV12-3 or TRBV12-4 and TRBJ2-7; TRBD1 aligns across 8 bases. The J segment lost 2 bases and the V segment lost 8 bases, leaving 5 bases of the junction unmatched. The length of the CDR3 is 13 residues. The CDR3 reads CASRRTGTYEQYF. Here the CDR3 DNA reads TGTGCCAGCCGGAGGACAGGGACCTACGAGCAGTACTTC.

This clonotype was observed at least ten times. V gene TRBV12-3 or TRBV12-4 combines with J gene TRBJ1-2; a possible D gene is TRBD1 (5 bases). The length of the CDR3 is 12 residues. Trimming cost V 5 bases and J 4 bases, with 8 bases left between them. The CDR3, as DNA: TGTGCCAGCAGTCCCGGGGGCTATGGCTACACCTTC. This codes for CASSPGGYGYTF.